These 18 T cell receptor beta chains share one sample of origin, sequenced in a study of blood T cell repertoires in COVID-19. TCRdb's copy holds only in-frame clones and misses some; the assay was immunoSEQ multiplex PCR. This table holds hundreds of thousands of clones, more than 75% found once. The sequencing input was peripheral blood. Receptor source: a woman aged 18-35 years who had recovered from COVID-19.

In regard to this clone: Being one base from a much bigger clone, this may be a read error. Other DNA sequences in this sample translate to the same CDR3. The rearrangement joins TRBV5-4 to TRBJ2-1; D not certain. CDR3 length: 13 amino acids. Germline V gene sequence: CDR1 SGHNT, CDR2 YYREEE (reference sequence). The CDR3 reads CASSLVAYNEQFF. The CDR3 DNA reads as TGTGCTAGCAGCTTGGTGGCATACAATGAGCAGTTCTTC.

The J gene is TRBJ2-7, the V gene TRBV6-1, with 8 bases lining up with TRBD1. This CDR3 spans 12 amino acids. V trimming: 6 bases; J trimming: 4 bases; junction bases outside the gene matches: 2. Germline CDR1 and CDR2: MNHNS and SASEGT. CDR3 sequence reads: CASSDRGYEQYV. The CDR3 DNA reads TGTGCCAGCAGCGACAGGGGTTACGAGCAGTACGTC.

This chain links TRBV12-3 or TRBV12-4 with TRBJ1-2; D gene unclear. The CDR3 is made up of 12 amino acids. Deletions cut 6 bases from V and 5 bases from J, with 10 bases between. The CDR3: CASSPYNYGYTF. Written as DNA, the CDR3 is TGTGCCAGCAGCCCATACAATTATGGCTACACCTTC.

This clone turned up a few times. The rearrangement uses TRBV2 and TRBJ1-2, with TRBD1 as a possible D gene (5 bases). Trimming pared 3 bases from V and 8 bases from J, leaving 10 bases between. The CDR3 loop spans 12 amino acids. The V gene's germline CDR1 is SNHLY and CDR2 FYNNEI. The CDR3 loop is CASSDRALGYTF. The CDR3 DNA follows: TGTGCCAGCAGTGACAGGGCCTTGGGCTACACCTTC.

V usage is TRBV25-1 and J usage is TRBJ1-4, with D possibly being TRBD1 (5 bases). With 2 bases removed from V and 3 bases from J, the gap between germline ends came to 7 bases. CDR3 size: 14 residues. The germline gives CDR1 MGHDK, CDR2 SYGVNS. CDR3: CASSEQGPNEKLFF. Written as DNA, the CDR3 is TGTGCCAGCAGTGAACAGGGCCCTAATGAAAAACTGTTTTTT. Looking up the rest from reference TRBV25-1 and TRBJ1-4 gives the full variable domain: EADIYQTPRYLVIGTGKKITLECSQTMGHDKMYWYQQDPGMELHLIHYSYGVNSTEKGDLSSESTVSRIRTEHFPLTLESARPSHTSQYLCASSEQGPNEKLFFGSGTQLSVL.

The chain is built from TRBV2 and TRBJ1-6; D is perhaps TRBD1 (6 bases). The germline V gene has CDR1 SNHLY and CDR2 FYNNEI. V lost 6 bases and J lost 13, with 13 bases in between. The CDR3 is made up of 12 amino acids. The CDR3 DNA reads TGTGCCAGCAGACCCGACAGGTCTCCCCTCCACTTT. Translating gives CASRPDRSPLHF.

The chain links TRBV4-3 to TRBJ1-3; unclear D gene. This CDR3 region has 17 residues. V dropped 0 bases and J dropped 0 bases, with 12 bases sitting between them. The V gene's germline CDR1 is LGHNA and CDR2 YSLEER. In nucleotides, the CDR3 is TGCGCCAGCAGCCAAGATCGACTCCCGAGCTCTGGAAACACCATATATTTT. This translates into CASSQDRLPSSGNTIYF.

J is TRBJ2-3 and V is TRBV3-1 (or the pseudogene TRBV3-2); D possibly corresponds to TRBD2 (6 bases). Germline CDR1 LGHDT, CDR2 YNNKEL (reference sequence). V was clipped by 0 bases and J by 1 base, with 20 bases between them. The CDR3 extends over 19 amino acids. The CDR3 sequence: CASSQDPVSTPGGTDTQYF. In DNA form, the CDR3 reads TGTGCCAGCAGCCAAGATCCAGTTTCGACCCCGGGGGGCACAGATACGCAGTATTTT.

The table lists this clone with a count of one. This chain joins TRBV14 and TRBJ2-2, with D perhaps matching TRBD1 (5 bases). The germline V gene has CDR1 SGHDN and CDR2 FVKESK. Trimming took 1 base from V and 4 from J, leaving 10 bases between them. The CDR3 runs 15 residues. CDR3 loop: CASSQVGRATGELFF. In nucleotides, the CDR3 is TGTGCCAGCAGCCAAGTCGGCAGGGCCACCGGGGAGCTGTTTTTT.

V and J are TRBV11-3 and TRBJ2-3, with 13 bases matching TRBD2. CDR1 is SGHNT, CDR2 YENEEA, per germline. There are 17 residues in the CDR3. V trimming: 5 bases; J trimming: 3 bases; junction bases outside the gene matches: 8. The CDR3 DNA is TGTGCCAGCAGCCCAACCACTAGCGGGAGGGATACAGATACGCAGTATTTT. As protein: CASSPTTSGRDTDTQYF. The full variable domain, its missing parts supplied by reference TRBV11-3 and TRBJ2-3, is EAGVVQSPRYKIIEKKQPVAFWCNPISGHNTLYWYLQNLGQGPELLIRYENEEAVDDSQLPKDRFSAERLKGVDSTLKIQPAELGDSAVYLCASSPTTSGRDTDTQYFGPGTRLTVL.

CDR3 sequence: CASSRGLAGVRRQETQYF. The DNA of the CDR3 is TGTGCCAGCAGCAGGGGACTAGCGGGAGTTAGGAGACAAGAGACCCAGTACTTC. The chain employs TRBV7-2 and TRBJ2-5, with TRBD2 matching 14 bases. V trimming: 5 bases; J trimming: 2 bases; junction bases outside the gene matches: 10. The CDR3 has 18 amino acids. The germline V gene encodes CDR1 SGHTA and CDR2 FQGNSA. The whole variable domain, remainder taken from reference TRBV7-2 and TRBJ2-5, is GAGVSQSPSNKVTEKGKDVELRCDPISGHTALYWYRQSLGQGLEFLIYFQGNSAPDKSGLPSDRFSAERTGGSVSTLTIQRTQQEDSAVYLCASSRGLAGVRRQETQYFGPGTRLLVL.

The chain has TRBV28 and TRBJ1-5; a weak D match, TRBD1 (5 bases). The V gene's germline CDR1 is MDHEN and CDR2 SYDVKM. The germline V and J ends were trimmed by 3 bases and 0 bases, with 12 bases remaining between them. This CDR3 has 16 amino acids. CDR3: CASSFRADFSNQPQHF. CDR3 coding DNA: TGTGCCAGCAGTTTCAGGGCGGATTTTAGCAATCAGCCCCAGCATTTT.

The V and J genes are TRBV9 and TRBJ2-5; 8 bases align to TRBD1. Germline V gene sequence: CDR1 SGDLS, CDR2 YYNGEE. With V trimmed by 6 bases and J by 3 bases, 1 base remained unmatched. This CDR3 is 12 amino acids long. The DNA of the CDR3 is TGTGCCAGCACGGGACAGGAAGAGACCCAGTACTTC. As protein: CASTGQEETQYF.

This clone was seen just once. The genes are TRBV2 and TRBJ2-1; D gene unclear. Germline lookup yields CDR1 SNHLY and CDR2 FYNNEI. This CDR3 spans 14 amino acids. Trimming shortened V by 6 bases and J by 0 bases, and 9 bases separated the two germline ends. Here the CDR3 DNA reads TGTGCCAGCAGACCCTCTAGCTCCTACAATGAGCAGTTCTTC. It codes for CASRPSSSYNEQFF.

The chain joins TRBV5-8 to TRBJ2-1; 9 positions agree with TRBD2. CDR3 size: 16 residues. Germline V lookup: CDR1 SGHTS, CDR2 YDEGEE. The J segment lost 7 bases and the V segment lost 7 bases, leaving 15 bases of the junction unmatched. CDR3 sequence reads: CASPDVDSGSRNEQFF. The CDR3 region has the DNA TGTGCCAGCCCCGACGTGGATAGCGGGAGCCGGAATGAGCAGTTCTTC.

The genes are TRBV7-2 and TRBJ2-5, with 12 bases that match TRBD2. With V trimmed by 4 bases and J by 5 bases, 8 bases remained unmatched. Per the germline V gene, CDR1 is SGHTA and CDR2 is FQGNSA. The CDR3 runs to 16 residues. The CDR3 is CASSSRTSGMGETQYF. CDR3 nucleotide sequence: TGTGCCAGCAGCTCGCGGACTAGCGGGATGGGGGAGACCCAGTACTTC. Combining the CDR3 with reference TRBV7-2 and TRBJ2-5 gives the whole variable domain GAGVSQSPSNKVTEKGKDVELRCDPISGHTALYWYRQSLGQGLEFLIYFQGNSAPDKSGLPSDRFSAERTGGSVSTLTIQRTQQEDSAVYLCASSSRTSGMGETQYFGPGTRLLVL.

The CDR3 sequence is CASSLGGGYGYTF. The CDR3 DNA is TGCGCCAGCAGCTTGGGAGGGGGCTATGGCTACACCTTC. The chain employs TRBV5-1 and TRBJ1-2; D is perhaps TRBD1 (6 bases). Germline assignment: CDR1 SGHRS and CDR2 YFSETQ. This CDR3 comprises 13 residues. Trimming removed 0 bases at V and 4 bases at J, with 7 bases between.

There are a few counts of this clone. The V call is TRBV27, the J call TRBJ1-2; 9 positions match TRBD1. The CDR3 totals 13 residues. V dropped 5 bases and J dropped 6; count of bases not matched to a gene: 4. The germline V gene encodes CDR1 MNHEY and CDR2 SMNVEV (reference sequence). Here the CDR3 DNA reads TGTGCCAGCAGTCCACAGGGGGCTCATGGCTACACCTTC. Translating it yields CASSPQGAHGYTF.